The source of this TCR beta chain is a study of cytomegalovirus exposure and HLA in healthy donors. The V end lost 4 bases, the J end lost 2 bases, and 15 bases lay between the germline ends. Germline assignment: CDR1 SGHRS and CDR2 YFSETQ. This CDR3 is built from 15 residues. With 60 Vbeta and 13 Jbeta primers, the PCR was carried out. Produced via immunoSEQ multiplex PCR; TCRdb's table is partial and in-frame only. Of about 110,000 clones in the sample, over 70% were seen once. V usage is TRBV5-1 and J usage is TRBJ2-5; perhaps TRBD1 as D (5 bases). Sample: PBMCs. This receptor was obtained from a man aged 25-40 years in good health and CMV-seronegative. This chain's CDR3 is CASSPRAIGQETQYF. The CDR3 DNA reads TGCGCCAGCAGCCCCAGGGCGATTGGGCAAGAGACCCAGTACTTC.